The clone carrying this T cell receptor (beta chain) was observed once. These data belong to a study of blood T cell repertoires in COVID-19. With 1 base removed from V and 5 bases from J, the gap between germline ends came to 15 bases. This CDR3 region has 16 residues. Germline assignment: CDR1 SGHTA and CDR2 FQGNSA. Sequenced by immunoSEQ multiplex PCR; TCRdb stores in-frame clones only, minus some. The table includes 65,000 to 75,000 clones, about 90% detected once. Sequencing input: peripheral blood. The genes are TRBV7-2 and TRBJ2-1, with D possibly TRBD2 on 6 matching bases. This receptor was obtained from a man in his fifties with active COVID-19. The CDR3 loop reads CASSLGVGGAHNEQFF. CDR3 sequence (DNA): TGTGCCAGCAGCTTAGGGGTCGGGGGAGCCCACAATGAGCAGTTCTTC.